This paragraph reports one TCR beta chain. What it binds is not known. Each CDR3 protein gets one entry after TCRdb re-called the 5' RACE reads with MiXCR. This sample has 5,500 to 8,500 distinct CDR3 sequences, with 50% to 55% found just once. V gave up 2 bases and J gave up 8 bases; unmatched junction bases: 12. CDR1 is DFQATT, CDR2 SNEGSKA, per germline (reference sequence). The CDR3 has 15 residues. Naive CD4+ cells had CD25+ Tregs removed. Whole-study findings and limits: Tumor memory CD4+ T cell TCR gene usage was found to cluster with blood and lymph node memory CD4+ cells and with lymph node naive CD4+ cells.

Sequenced: naive CD4+ T cells sorted from a lymph node. Subset in this sample: naive CD4+ T cells, CD4+CD45RA+CD25-. The chain recombines TRBV20-1 with TRBJ2-1, with 7 bases matching TRBD2. This TCR derives from a female donor with breast cancer. The CDR3 DNA reads as TGCAGTGCTAGAAACCGAGGACTAGGTATGGATGAGCAGTTCTTC. This translates into CSARNRGLGMDEQFF.